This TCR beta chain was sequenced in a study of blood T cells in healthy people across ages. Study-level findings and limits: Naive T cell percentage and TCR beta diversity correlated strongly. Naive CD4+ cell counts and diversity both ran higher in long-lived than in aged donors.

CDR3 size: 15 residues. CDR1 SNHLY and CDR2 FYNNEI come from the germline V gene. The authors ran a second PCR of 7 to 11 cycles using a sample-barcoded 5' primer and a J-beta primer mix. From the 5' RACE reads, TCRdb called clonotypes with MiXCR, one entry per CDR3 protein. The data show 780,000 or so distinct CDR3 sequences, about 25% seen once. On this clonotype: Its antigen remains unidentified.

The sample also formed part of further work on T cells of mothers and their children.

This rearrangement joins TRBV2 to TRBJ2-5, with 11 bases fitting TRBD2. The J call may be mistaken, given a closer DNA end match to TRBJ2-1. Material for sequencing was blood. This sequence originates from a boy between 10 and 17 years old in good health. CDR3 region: CASRSTSGTSNEQFF. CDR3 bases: TGTGCCAGCAGGTCGACTAGCGGGACTTCCAATGAGCAGTTCTTC.